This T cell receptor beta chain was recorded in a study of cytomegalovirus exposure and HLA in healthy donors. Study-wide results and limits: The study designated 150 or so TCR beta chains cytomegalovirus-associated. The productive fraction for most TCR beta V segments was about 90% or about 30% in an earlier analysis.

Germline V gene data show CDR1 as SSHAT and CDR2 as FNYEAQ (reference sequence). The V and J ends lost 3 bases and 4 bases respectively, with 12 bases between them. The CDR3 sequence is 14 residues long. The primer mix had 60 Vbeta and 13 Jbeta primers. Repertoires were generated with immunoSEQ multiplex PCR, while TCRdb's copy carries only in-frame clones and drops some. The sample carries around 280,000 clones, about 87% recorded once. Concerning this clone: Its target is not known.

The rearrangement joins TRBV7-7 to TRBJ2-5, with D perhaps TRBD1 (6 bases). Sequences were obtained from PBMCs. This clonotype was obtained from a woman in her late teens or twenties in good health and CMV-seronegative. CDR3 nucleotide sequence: TGTGCCAGCAGCTTGGGCAGGGGCCCAGAGACCCAGTACTTC. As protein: CASSLGRGPETQYF.